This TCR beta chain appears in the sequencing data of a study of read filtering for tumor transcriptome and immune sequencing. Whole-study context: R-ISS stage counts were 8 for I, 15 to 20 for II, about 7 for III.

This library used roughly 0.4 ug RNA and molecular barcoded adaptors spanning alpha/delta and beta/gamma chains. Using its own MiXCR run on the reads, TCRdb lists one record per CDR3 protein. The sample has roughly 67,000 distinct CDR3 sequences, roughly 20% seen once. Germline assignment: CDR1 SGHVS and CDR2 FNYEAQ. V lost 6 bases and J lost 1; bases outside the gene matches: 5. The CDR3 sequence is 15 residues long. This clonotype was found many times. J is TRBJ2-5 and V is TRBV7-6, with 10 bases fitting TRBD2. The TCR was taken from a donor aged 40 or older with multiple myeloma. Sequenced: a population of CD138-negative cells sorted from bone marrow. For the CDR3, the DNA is TGTGCCAGCAGTCCCACTAGCGGGGTCCAAGAGACCCAGTACTTC. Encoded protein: CASSPTSGVQETQYF. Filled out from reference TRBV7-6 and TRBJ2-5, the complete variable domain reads GAGVSQSPRYKVTKRGQDVALRCDPISGHVSLYWYRQALGQGPEFLTYFNYEAQQDKSGLPNDRFSAERPEGSISTLTIQRTEQRDSAMYRCASSPTSGVQETQYFGPGTRLLVL.